Shown below are 13 T cell receptor beta chains from a single sample sequenced in a study of blood T cell repertoires in COVID-19. Clones were read by immunoSEQ multiplex PCR, and TCRdb kept only the in-frame ones, dropping some. The sample lists fewer than 100,000 clones, over 75% occurring once. The sequencing sample was made of peripheral blood. Source of these receptors: a man aged 50-60 years with acute or convalescent COVID-19.

This chain joins TRBV6-1 and TRBJ2-6; D uncertain. Germline V gene data show CDR1 as MNHNS and CDR2 as SASEGT. CDR3 length equals 14 residues. The ends were cut back, 2 bases at V and 2 bases at J, with 4 bases in the middle. The CDR3 DNA reads TGTGCCAGCAGTGAACAGGCTGGGGCCAACGTCCTGACTTTC. Residues: CASSEQAGANVLTF.

This clone has only one observation. The rearrangement uses TRBV5-1 and TRBJ2-7, with 9 bases fitting TRBD1. Germline assignment: CDR1 SGHRS and CDR2 YFSETQ. J was trimmed by 0 bases and V by 1 base; bases with no gene match: 2. This CDR3 is 15 amino acids long. CDR3 in DNA: TGCGCCAGCAGCTTGACGGGACAGGGCTCCTACGAGCAGTACTTC. Residues: CASSLTGQGSYEQYF.

The V call is TRBV6-2 or TRBV6-3, the J call TRBJ2-7; D perhaps matches TRBD1 (6 bases). CDR1 and CDR2 (germline): MNHEY, SVGEGT. Deletions cut 4 bases from V and 3 bases from J, with 10 bases between. This CDR3 spans 13 amino acids. As DNA, the CDR3 is TGTGCCAGCAGTTTCGGACAGTACTACGAGCAGTACTTC. It yields the protein CASSFGQYYEQYF.

About this clone itself: Its ends do not fully match the called genes, so a read error is possible. Other DNA sequences within the sample encode an identical CDR3. The CDR3 DNA reads TGCGCCAGCAGCTCGACAGGGGGCTCGAGCACTGAAGCTTTCTTT. Amino acid sequence: CASSSTGGSSTEAFF. The chain combines TRBV7-3 with TRBJ1-1; 10 bases fit TRBD1. The germline gives CDR1 SGHTA, CDR2 FQGTGA. This CDR3 has 15 residues.

This chain joins TRBV7-2 and TRBJ2-5, with 8 bases aligning to TRBD1. Germline CDR1 and CDR2: SGHTA and FQGNSA. The CDR3 runs to 14 residues. J was trimmed by 1 base and V by 5 bases; bases with no gene match: 3. CDR3 sequence: CASSRTGTQETQYF. CDR3 nucleotide sequence: TGTGCCAGCAGCCGGACAGGGACCCAAGAGACCCAGTACTTC.

The chain joins TRBV3-1 (or the pseudogene TRBV3-2) to TRBJ2-1; D uncertain. Germline CDR1 and CDR2: LGHDT and YNNKEL (reference sequence). The CDR3 is 12 residues long. Between the trimmed V and J ends, which lost 4 bases and 10 bases, there was a span of 11 bases. In nucleotides, the CDR3 is TGTGCCAGCAGCCTCGGTGAAAGAGAGCAGTTCTTC. Protein product: CASSLGEREQFF.

This clone appeared once. V and J are TRBV18 and TRBJ2-3, with 13 bases fitting TRBD2. Germline V lookup: CDR1 KGHSH, CDR2 LQKENI. The ends lost 1 base at V and 4 bases at J; junction bases unmatched: 8. This CDR3 is 18 amino acids long. The CDR3 DNA is TGTGCCAGCTCACCACTCCCGACTAGCGGGGGGCGGGCAGATACGCAGTATTTT. This translates into CASSPLPTSGGRADTQYF.

V usage is TRBV7-7 and J usage is TRBJ1-5; D is undetermined. The CDR3 is 13 residues long. V lost 5 bases and J lost 0, with 5 bases in between. CDR1 and CDR2 from the germline V gene are SSHAT and FNYEAQ (reference sequence). The CDR3 is CASSQNSNQPQHF. DNA for the CDR3: TGTGCCAGCAGCCAGAATAGCAATCAGCCCCAGCATTTT.

V is TRBV14 and J is TRBJ2-7; 8 nucleotides align to TRBD1. The CDR3 has 16 amino acids. The V gene end was trimmed by 8 bases and the J gene end by 0 bases; junction bases not matched to a gene: 12. Per the germline V gene, CDR1 is SGHDN and CDR2 is FVKESK. In nucleotides, the CDR3 is TGTGCCAGCGAGGTGGGGGACAGGAGAAGCTCCTACGAGCAGTACTTC. This encodes CASEVGDRRSSYEQYF.

The V and J genes are TRBV6-4 and TRBJ1-5, with 7 bases matching TRBD1. This CDR3 region has 13 residues. Germline V gene sequence: CDR1 MRHNA, CDR2 SNTAGT. V trimming: 5 bases; J trimming: 5 bases; junction bases outside the gene matches: 3. DNA for the CDR3: TGTGCCAGCAGTACAGGGGTGGATCAGCCCCAGCATTTT. This translates into CASSTGVDQPQHF.

The chain has TRBV28 and TRBJ1-2, with D unclear. Germline V gives CDR1 MDHEN, CDR2 SYDVKM. The CDR3 is made up of 13 amino acids. Trimming took 3 bases from V and 5 from J, leaving 10 bases between them. The CDR3 here is CASSFSGSYGYTF. As DNA, the CDR3 is TGTGCCAGCAGTTTTTCGGGGAGTTATGGCTACACCTTC.

CDR3 sequence reads: CASSYLPNAGANVLTF. The CDR3 nucleotides read TGTGCCAGCAGTTACTTGCCGAATGCGGGGGCCAACGTCCTGACTTTC. This sequence joins TRBV6-2 or TRBV6-3 and TRBJ2-6, with no clear D. This CDR3 contains 16 residues. V lost 1 base to trimming and J lost 4 bases, with 11 bases between them. Per germline, CDR1 MNHEY and CDR2 SVGEGT.

This chain joins TRBV7-2 and TRBJ1-5; no reliable D call. The germline gives CDR1 SGHTA, CDR2 FQGNSA. CDR3 size: 15 residues. Trimming cost V 4 bases and J 0 bases, with 10 bases left between them. The CDR3 coding sequence is TGTGCCAGCAGCTGGTCCGGGAATAGCAATCAGCCCCAGCATTTT. Encoded protein: CASSWSGNSNQPQHF.